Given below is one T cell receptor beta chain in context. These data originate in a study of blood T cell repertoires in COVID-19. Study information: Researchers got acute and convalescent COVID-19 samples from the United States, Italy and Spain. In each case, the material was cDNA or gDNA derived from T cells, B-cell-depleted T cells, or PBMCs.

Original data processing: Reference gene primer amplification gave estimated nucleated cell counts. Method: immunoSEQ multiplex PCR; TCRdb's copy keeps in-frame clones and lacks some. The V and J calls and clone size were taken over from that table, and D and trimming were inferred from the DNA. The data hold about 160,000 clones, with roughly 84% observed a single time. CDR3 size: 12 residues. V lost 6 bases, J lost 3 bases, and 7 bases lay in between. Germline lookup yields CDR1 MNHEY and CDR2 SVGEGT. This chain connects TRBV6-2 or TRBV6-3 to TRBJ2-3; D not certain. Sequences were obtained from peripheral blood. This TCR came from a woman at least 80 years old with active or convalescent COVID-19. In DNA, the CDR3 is TGTGCCAGCAGCCTCCAGACAGATACGCAGTATTTT. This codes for CASSLQTDTQYF.